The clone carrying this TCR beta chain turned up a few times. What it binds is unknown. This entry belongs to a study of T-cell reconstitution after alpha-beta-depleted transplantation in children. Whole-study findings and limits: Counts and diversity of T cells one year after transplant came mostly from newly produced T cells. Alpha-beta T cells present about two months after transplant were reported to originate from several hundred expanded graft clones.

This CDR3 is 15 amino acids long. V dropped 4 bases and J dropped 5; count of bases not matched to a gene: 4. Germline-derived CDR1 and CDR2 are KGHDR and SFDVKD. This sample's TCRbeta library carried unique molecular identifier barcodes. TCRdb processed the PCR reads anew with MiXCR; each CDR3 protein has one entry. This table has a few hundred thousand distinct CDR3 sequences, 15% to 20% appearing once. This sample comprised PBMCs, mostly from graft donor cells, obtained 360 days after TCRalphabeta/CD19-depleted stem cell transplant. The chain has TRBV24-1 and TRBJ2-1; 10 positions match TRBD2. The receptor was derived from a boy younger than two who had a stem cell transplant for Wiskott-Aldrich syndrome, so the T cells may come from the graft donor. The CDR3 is CATSDPTSGDNEQFF. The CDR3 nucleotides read TGTGCCACCAGTGACCCTACTAGCGGGGACAATGAGCAGTTCTTC.